These 20 T cell receptor beta chains were all obtained from the same sample, sequenced in a study of OX40 agonist ivuxolimab in advanced cancers. Produced via immunoSEQ multiplex PCR; TCRdb's table is partial and in-frame only. Of more than 15,000 clones listed, more than 75% are singletons. The starting material was CD4+ or CD8+ T cells sorted from blood, obtained in a trial of the OX40 agonist ivuxolimab. The source of these receptors is an adult with an advanced solid tumor such as melanoma, head and neck, liver or kidney cancer.

The chain couples TRBV19 to TRBJ2-5; possible D gene TRBD1, 6 bases. The CDR3 runs to 12 residues. Per the germline V gene, CDR1 is LNHDA and CDR2 is SQIVND (reference sequence). V lost 5 bases and J lost 3, with 7 bases in between. The DNA for the CDR3 is TGTGCCAGTAGTGGACAGAAAGAGACCCAGTACTTC. Amino acid sequence: CASSGQKETQYF.

The rearrangement joins TRBV19 to TRBJ2-5, with 11 bases matching TRBD1. Germline assignment: CDR1 LNHDA and CDR2 SQIVND (reference sequence). The CDR3 is made up of 16 amino acids. V lost 6 bases and J lost 5; bases outside the gene matches: 11. In DNA form, the CDR3 reads TGTGCCAGTAGCACGCCCAGGACAGGGGGCCGGGAGACCCAGTACTTC. As protein: CASSTPRTGGRETQYF.

V and J are TRBV11-3 and TRBJ2-3; 11 bases map to TRBD2. J gave up 4 bases and V 1 base, and 7 bases lay outside the gene matches. CDR3 length: 17 residues. The germline CDR1 and CDR2 sequences are SGHNT and YENEEA. For the CDR3, the DNA is TGTGCCAGCAGCTTAGGGCCTAGCGGGAGGTCTTCAGATACGCAGTATTTT. As protein: CASSLGPSGRSSDTQYF.

In its sample, this clone was seen a few times. The rearrangement uses TRBV5-8 and TRBJ1-2; the D gene is possibly TRBD1 (5 bases). The CDR3 has 13 residues. The ends were cut back, 2 bases at V and 2 bases at J, with 7 bases in the middle. Per germline, CDR1 SGHTS and CDR2 YDEGEE. In DNA, the CDR3 is TGTGCCAGCAGCTTTAAGGGGAACTATGGCTACACCTTC. As protein: CASSFKGNYGYTF.

The V call is TRBV6-5, the J call TRBJ2-5; D is possibly TRBD2 (6 bases). The DNA end favors TRBJ2-7, so the J call may be wrong. The CDR3 spans 16 residues. The germline gives CDR1 MNHEY, CDR2 SVGAGI. CDR3 nucleotides: TGTGCCAGCAGTTACAGCGGCGTGGAAGCGGGCGACGAGCAGTACTTC. The encoded protein is CASSYSGVEAGDEQYF.

V is TRBV6-7 and J is TRBJ1-2, with D possibly being TRBD1 (6 bases). TRBV6-7 is noted as an ORF with a role that remains uncertain. The CDR3 sequence is 13 residues long. The V gene lost 5 bases and the J gene lost 8 bases, with 15 bases spanning the gap. CDR3 nucleotides: TGTGCCAGCAGTGAAGAGGGGGGCAAAGGCTACACCTTC. Its protein is CASSEEGGKGYTF.

This clone was detected only a few times. This chain connects TRBV27 to TRBJ2-7; D is possibly TRBD2 (5 bases). There are 14 residues in the CDR3. Germline V lookup: CDR1 MNHEY, CDR2 SMNVEV (reference sequence). Trimming shortened V by 3 bases and J by 6 bases, and 15 bases separated the two germline ends. The CDR3 protein is CASSFYPGFGEQYF. For the CDR3, the DNA is TGTGCCAGCAGTTTTTACCCGGGGTTCGGCGAGCAGTACTTC.

This sequence joins TRBV30 and TRBJ2-3; possibly TRBD2 for D (5 bases). The germline V and J ends were trimmed by 2 bases and 1 base, with 13 bases remaining between them. From germline, CDR1 is GTSNPN and CDR2 SVGIG (reference sequence). The CDR3 covers 15 residues. DNA of the CDR3: TGTGCCTGGAGTAGGAGGCTGGGAGGCACAGATACGCAGTATTTT. Encoded protein: CAWSRRLGGTDTQYF.

This clone was detected a few times. The gene calls are TRBV6-5 and TRBJ2-3, with 10 bases fitting TRBD2. This CDR3 is 15 amino acids long. Trimming took 6 bases from V and 0 from J; bases not matched to a gene: 3. CDR1 and CDR2 (germline): MNHEY, SVGAGI. CDR3 nucleotides: TGTGCCAGCAGAGATAGCGGGGGGAGCACAGATACGCAGTATTTT. Amino acid sequence: CASRDSGGSTDTQYF.

This clone was counted between two and nine times. CDR3 nucleotide sequence: TGTGCCAGCAGTTTACATACACAGACCCCTTCTCTCGAGCAGTACTTC. Its protein product is CASSLHTQTPSLEQYF. V gene TRBV27 combines with J gene TRBJ2-7; D remains ambiguous. Per germline, CDR1 MNHEY and CDR2 SMNVEV (reference sequence). Trimming stripped 2 bases from V and 6 bases from J, with 20 bases between. The CDR3 is 16 amino acids.

This clone was seen more than once but under ten times. The rearrangement joins TRBV7-9 to TRBJ2-3, with D tentatively TRBD1 or TRBD2 (5 bases each). V dropped 6 bases and J dropped 3 bases, with 10 bases sitting between them. CDR1 and CDR2 (germline): SEHNR, FQNEAQ (reference sequence). This CDR3 region has 13 residues. The CDR3 sequence is CASRAGGTDTQYF. CDR3 DNA: TGTGCCAGCAGGGCTGGGGGAACAGATACGCAGTATTTT.

The V call is TRBV6-5, the J call TRBJ2-4, with 12 positions matching TRBD2. V lost 6 bases and J lost 11; bases outside the gene matches: 11. Looked up from germline, CDR1 is MNHEY and CDR2 is SVGAGI. CDR3 length equals 15 residues. CDR3 coding DNA: TGTGCCAGCAGAAGCAGTACTAGCGGGGGGTTCGTTCAGTACTTC. Protein: CASRSSTSGGFVQYF.

The chain carries TRBV19 and TRBJ2-1, with D possibly being TRBD2 (6 bases). The CDR3 consists of 16 residues. The ends were cut back, 5 bases at V and 9 bases at J, with 23 bases in the middle. The V gene's germline CDR1 is LNHDA and CDR2 SQIVND (reference sequence). CDR3 amino acids: CASSRGGAGFIGEQFF. The CDR3, as DNA: TGTGCCAGTAGTCGAGGAGGGGCGGGGTTTATTGGTGAGCAGTTCTTC.

The chain uses TRBV28 and TRBJ2-2, with D tentatively TRBD1 (6 bases). The CDR3 is made up of 15 amino acids. Deletions cut 4 bases from V and 2 bases from J, with 11 bases between. CDR1 and CDR2 from the germline V gene are MDHEN and SYDVKM. Here the CDR3 DNA reads TGTGCCAGCAGTTCCGGGACATTCAACACCGGGGAGCTGTTTTTT. Translated: CASSSGTFNTGELFF.

The chain has TRBV9 and TRBJ2-1; TRBD2 agrees at 9 bases. The CDR3 sequence is 15 residues long. Losses at the gene ends were 3 bases for V and 4 bases for J; bases not matched to a gene: 5. Germline CDR1 reads SGDLS; CDR2 reads YYNGEE. CDR3 amino acids: CASSGRSGGYNEQFF. For the CDR3, the DNA is TGTGCCAGCAGCGGGCGGAGCGGGGGGTACAATGAGCAGTTCTTC.

This clone was recorded a few times. This chain joins TRBV9 and TRBJ1-3; D is ambiguous. The CDR3 sequence is 14 residues long. The germline gives CDR1 SGDLS, CDR2 YYNGEE. Between the trimmed V and J ends, which lost 4 bases and 4 bases, there was a span of 12 bases. CDR3 bases: TGTGCCAGCAGCCAAGGGAACGCGGGAAACACCATATATTTT. Its protein is CASSQGNAGNTIYF. The full variable domain, its missing parts supplied by reference TRBV9 and TRBJ1-3, is DSGVTQTPKHLITATGQRVTLRCSPRSGDLSVYWYQQSLDQGLQFLIQYYNGEERAKGNILERFSAQQFPDLHSELNLSSLELGDSALYFCASSQGNAGNTIYFGEGSWLTVV.

J is TRBJ1-6 and V is TRBV2, with D uncertain. V was cut by 3 bases and J by 3 bases, with 6 bases left in between. The germline gives CDR1 SNHLY, CDR2 FYNNEI. This CDR3 has 14 amino acids. The CDR3 DNA is TGTGCCAGCAGTGAGGAAATCTATAATTCACCCCTCCACTTT. It encodes CASSEEIYNSPLHF.

CDR3 DNA sequence: TGTGCCAGCAGCGAGGACAGGGGGAAACTGTTTTTT. It codes for CASSEDRGKLFF. This chain joins TRBV7-6 and TRBJ1-4, with 10 bases that match TRBD1. The CDR3 covers 12 residues. Germline V lookup: CDR1 SGHVS, CDR2 FNYEAQ. V trimming: 5 bases; J trimming: 11 bases; junction bases outside the gene matches: 2.

The chain combines TRBV7-8 with TRBJ2-7, with D perhaps TRBD1 (5 bases). CDR3 length: 16 amino acids. Germline CDR1 SGHVS, CDR2 FQNEAQ. Trimming removed 4 bases from V and 2 bases from J, with 18 bases in between. The CDR3: CASSSKAGSLAYEQYF. The DNA of the CDR3 is TGTGCCAGCAGCTCCAAAGCAGGGTCTTTAGCCTACGAGCAGTACTTC.

The chain combines TRBV28 with TRBJ2-7; 7 positions agree with TRBD2. Germline V lookup: CDR1 MDHEN, CDR2 SYDVKM. V lost 6 bases to trimming and J lost 0 bases; unmatched junction nucleotides: 8. The CDR3 covers 15 residues. CDR3 sequence (DNA): TGTGCCAGCAGGGTGAGCGGGAAGAGCTCCTACGAGCAGTACTTC. It is translated as CASRVSGKSSYEQYF.